This TCR beta chain was sequenced in a study of siplizumab effects on memory and regulatory T cells. Overall study results and limits: In unstimulated cells, naive T cells appeared more diverse than memory T cells and seemed major alloresponse contributors. Few alloreactive clones mapped to unstimulated subsets. Mappable alloreactive CD4+ clones came from Treg cells less than 70% of the time on average with siplizumab, against about 26% in controls.

J was trimmed by 7 bases and V by 3 bases; bases with no gene match: 4. Germline loops: CDR1 MNHEY, CDR2 SMNVEV (reference sequence). The CDR3 spans 14 residues. A remark on this clone: As yet, its antigen is unknown.

Per individual sample, approximately 100,000 TCR templates were assayed. Here immunoSEQ multiplex PCR was the method, and the copy in TCRdb shows in-frame clones only, minus some. In the table there are about 66,000 clones, 95% to 98% of which are singletons. The clonotype originates from a human donor in good health. The V call is TRBV27, the J call TRBJ1-1; TRBD1 agrees at 11 bases. Sequencing was performed on naive CD8+ T cells sorted from blood. CDR3 DNA: TGTGCCAGCAGTTTCGGACAGGGGGCGATTGAAGCTTTCTTT. Translated: CASSFGQGAIEAFF.